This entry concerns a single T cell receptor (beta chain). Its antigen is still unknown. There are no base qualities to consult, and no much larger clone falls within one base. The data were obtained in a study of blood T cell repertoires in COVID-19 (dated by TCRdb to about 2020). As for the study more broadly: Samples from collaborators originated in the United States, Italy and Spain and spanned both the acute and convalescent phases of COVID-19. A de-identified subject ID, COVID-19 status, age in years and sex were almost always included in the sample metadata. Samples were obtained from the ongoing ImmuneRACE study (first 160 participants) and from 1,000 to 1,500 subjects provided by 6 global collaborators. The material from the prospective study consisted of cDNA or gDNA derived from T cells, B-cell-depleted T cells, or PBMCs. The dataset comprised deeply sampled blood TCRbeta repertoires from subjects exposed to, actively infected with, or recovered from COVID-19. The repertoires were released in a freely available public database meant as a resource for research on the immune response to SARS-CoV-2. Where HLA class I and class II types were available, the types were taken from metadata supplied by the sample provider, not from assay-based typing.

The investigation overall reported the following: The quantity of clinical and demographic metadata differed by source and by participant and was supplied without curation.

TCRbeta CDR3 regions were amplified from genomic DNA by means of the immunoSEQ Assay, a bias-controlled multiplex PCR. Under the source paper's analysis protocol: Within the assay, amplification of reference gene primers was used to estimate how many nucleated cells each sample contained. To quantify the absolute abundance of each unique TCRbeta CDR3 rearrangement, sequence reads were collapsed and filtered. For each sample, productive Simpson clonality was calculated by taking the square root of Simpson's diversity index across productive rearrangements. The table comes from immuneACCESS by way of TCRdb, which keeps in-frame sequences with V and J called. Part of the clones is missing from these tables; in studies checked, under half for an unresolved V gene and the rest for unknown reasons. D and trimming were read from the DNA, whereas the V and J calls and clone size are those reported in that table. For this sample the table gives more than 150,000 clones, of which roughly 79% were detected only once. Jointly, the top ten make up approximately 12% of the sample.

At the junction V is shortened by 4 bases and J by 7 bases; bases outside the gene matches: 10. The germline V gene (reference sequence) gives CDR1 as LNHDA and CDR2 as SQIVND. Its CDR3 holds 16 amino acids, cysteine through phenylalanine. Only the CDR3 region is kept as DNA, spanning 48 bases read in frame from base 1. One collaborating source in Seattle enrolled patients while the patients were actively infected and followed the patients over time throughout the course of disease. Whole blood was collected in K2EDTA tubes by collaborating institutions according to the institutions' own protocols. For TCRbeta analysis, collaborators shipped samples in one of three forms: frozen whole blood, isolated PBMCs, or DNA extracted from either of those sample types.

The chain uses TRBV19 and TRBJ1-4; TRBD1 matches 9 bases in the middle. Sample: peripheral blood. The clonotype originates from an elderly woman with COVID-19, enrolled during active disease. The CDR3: CASSTIPGQGGEKLFF. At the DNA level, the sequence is TGTGCCAGTAGTACCATTCCGGGACAGGGAGGTGAAAAACTGTTTTTT.